Given below is one T cell receptor beta chain in context. The antigen remains unidentified. The sample originates from a study of cytomegalovirus exposure and HLA in healthy donors. Study background: From some 190 million T cells, an earlier analysis saw 90 million to 130 million unique TCR beta sequences.

Study results and caveats: Later genetic work tied a missense DCLRE1C variant to beta-chain V and J trimming. Upon later analysis, TCR association rates were observed to vary by HLA locus, being highest for DRB1 and lowest for HLA-C. Earlier analysis found most TCR beta V segments productive about 87% or about 30% of the time.

This PCR relied on a set of 60 Vbeta primers and 13 Jbeta primers. Generated by immunoSEQ multiplex PCR, the TCRdb table keeps only in-frame clones and is missing some. The sample carries around 180,000 clones, approximately 80% recorded once. The CDR3 has 16 residues. Germline CDR1 is SGHRS and CDR2 is YFSETQ. After removal of 4 bases from V and 5 bases from J, the junction contained 6 bases not matched to a gene. The receptor was derived from a male donor in good health and CMV-seronegative. The chain recombines TRBV5-1 with TRBJ2-1; 13 nucleotides match TRBD2. The source material was PBMCs. CDR3 sequence: CASSQQLAGGDNEQFF. The CDR3 bases are TGCGCCAGCAGCCAACAACTAGCGGGGGGGGACAATGAGCAGTTCTTC.